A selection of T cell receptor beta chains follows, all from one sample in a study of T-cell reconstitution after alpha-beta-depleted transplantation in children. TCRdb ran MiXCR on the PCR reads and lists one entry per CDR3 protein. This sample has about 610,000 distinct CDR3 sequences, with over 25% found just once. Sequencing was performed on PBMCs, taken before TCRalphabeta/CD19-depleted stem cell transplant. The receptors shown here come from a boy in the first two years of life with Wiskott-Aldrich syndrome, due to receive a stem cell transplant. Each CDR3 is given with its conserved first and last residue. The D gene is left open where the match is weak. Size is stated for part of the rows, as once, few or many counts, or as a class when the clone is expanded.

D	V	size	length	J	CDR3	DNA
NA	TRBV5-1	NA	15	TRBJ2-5	CASSYISGTQETQYF	TGCGCCAGCAGCTACATCTCCGGGACCCAAGAGACCCAGTACTTC
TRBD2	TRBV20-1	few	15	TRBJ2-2	CSARKLAPNTGELFF	TGCAGTGCTCGAAAACTAGCGCCGAACACCGGGGAGCTGTTTTTT
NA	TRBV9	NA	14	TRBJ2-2	CASSAGSYTGELFF	TGTGCCAGCAGCGCCGGCAGTTACACCGGGGAGCTGTTTTTT
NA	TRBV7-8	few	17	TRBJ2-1	CASSLVVSLSSYNEQFF	TGTGCCAGCAGCTTAGTGGTCTCGTTGAGCTCCTACAATGAGCAGTTCTTC
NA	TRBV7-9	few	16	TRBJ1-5	CASSLGPGQINQPQHF	TGTGCCAGCAGCTTAGGTCCCGGACAGATAAATCAGCCCCAGCATTTT
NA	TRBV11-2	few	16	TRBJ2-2	CASSLRRQGRVGELFF	TGTGCCAGCAGCTTGAGGAGGCAGGGAAGGGTCGGGGAGCTGTTTTTT
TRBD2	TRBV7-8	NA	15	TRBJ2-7	CASSLKLGEGREQYF	TGTGCCAGCAGCTTAAAGTTAGGGGAGGGTCGCGAGCAGTACTTC
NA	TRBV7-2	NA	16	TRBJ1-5	CASSLEPRGGHQPQHF	TGTGCCAGCAGCTTAGAGCCCAGGGGTGGGCATCAGCCCCAGCATTTT
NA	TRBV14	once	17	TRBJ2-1	CASSQGRAERSYNEQFF	TGTGCCAGCAGCCAAGGACGCGCGGAGCGATCCTACAATGAGCAGTTCTTC
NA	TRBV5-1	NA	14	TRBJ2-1	CASTIGPNNNEQFF	TGCGCCAGCACCATCGGACCCAACAACAATGAGCAGTTCTTC
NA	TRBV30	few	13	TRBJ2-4	CAWSKPGRGVGHF	TGTGCCTGGAGTAAACCGGGCCGAGGGGTGGGTCACTTC
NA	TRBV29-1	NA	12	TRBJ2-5	CSVGGRVETQYF	TGCAGCGTTGGTGGGCGTGTGGAGACCCAGTACTTC
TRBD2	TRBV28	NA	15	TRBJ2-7	CASSLGVAGFPEQYF	TGTGCCAGCAGTTTAGGCGTAGCGGGATTCCCCGAGCAGTACTTC
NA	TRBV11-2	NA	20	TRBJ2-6	CASSLFVTPVSGAGANVLTF	TGTGCCAGCAGCTTATTTGTCACCCCCGTCTCCGGGGCTGGGGCCAACGTCCTGACTTTC
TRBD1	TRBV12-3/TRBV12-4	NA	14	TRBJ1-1	CASRRQGMNTEAFF	TGTGCCAGCAGGCGACAGGGGATGAACACTGAAGCTTTCTTT
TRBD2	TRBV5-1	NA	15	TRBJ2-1	CASSPPSSSGPEQFF	TGCGCCAGCAGCCCACCCTCGTCTAGCGGCCCTGAGCAGTTCTTC
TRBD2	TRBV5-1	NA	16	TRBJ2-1	CASSLLAGTTYNEQFF	TGCGCCAGCAGCTTACTAGCGGGGACCACCTACAATGAGCAGTTCTTC
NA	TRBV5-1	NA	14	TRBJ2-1	CASSGGEKLNEQFF	TGCGCCAGCAGTGGCGGGGAGAAGTTGAATGAGCAGTTCTTC
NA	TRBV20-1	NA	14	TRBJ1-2	CSAPISGITVGYTF	TGCAGTGCCCCTATTTCGGGTATCACTGTAGGCTACACCTTC
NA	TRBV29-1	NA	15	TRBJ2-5	CSVVSPREGSETQYF	TGCAGCGTTGTGTCTCCTCGTGAGGGAAGTGAGACCCAGTACTTC
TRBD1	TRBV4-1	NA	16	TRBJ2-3	CASSPLTGTELDTQYF	TGCGCCAGCAGCCCACTCACCGGGACAGAGCTGGATACGCAGTATTTT
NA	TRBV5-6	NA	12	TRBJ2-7	CASSSTGLEQYF	TGTGCCAGCAGCAGCACAGGGCTGGAGCAGTACTTC
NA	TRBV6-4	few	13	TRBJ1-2	CASSIGQFYGYTF	TGTGCCAGCAGTATTGGACAGTTCTATGGCTACACCTTC
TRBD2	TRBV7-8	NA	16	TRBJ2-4	CASSLTSGDDKNIQYF	TGTGCCAGCAGCTTGACTAGCGGGGATGACAAAAACATTCAGTACTTC
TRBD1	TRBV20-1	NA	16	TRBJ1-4	CSARDWTGMGNEKLFF	TGCAGTGCTAGAGATTGGACAGGGATGGGTAATGAAAAACTGTTTTTT
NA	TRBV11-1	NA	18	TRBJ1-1	CASSNETPGNLMNTEAFF	TGTGCCAGCAGTAACGAAACCCCAGGGAACCTCATGAACACTGAAGCTTTCTTT
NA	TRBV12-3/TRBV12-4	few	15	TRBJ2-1	CASSFGLELYNEQFF	TGTGCCAGCAGTTTTGGACTCGAACTCTACAATGAGCAGTTCTTC
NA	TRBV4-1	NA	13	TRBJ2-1	CASSQAGVNEQFF	TGCGCCAGCAGCCAGGCAGGGGTCAATGAGCAGTTCTTC
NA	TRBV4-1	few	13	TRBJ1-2	CASSQGGLYGYTF	TGCGCCAGCAGCCAAGGAGGGCTCTATGGCTACACCTTC
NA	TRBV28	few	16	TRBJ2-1	CASSFRCGFNNNEQFF	TGTGCCAGCAGTTTCAGGTGTGGATTCAATAACAATGAGCAGTTCTTC
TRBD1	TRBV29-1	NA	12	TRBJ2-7	CSVKQGSYEQYF	TGCAGCGTTAAACAGGGGTCCTACGAGCAGTACTTC
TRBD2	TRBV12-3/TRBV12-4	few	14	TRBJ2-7	CASRLAGGYYEQYF	TGTGCCAGCAGGCTAGCGGGAGGGTACTACGAGCAGTACTTC
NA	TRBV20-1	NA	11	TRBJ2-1	CSAIHADEQFF	TGCAGTGCTATCCACGCGGATGAGCAGTTCTTC
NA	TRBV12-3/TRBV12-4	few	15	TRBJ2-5	CASSPTKGNQETQYF	TGTGCCAGCAGCCCCACTAAGGGAAACCAAGAGACCCAGTACTTC
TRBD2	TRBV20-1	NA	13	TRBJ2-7	CSASSGGSYEQYF	TGCAGTGCTAGTTCCGGGGGGAGTTACGAGCAGTACTTC
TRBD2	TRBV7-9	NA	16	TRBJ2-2	CASPGTSGKNTGELFF	TGTGCCAGCCCCGGGACTAGCGGAAAGAACACCGGGGAGCTGTTTTTT
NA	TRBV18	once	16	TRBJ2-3	CASSPPSGALTDTQYF	TGTGCCAGCTCACCACCGTCAGGGGCCCTCACAGATACGCAGTATTTT
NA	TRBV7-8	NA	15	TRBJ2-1	CASSPRALSYNEQFF	TGTGCCAGCAGCCCCAGGGCCCTATCCTACAATGAGCAGTTCTTC
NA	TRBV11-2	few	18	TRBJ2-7	CASSGQGWGSGSSYEQYF	TGTGCCAGCAGCGGACAGGGTTGGGGGAGCGGGAGTAGCTACGAGCAGTACTTC
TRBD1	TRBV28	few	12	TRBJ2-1	CASRVPGQKQFF	TGTGCCAGCAGGGTACCGGGACAGAAGCAGTTCTTC
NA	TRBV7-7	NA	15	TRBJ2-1	CASSLGAGPNNEQFF	TGTGCCAGCAGCTTAGGGGCGGGTCCTAACAATGAGCAGTTCTTC
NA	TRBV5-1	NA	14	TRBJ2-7	CASSLAPSIYEQYF	TGCGCCAGCAGCTTGGCCCCCTCAATTTACGAGCAGTACTTC